These 2 T cell receptor beta chains share one sample of origin, sequenced in a study of blood T cells in healthy people across ages (dated by TCRdb to 2014 to 2015). Library preparation was by 5' RACE. The listed sequencing device is Illumina HiSeq 2500. The second PCR ran for roughly 7 to 12 cycles and used a J-beta primer mix along with a sample-barcoded 5' primer. Using fastp trimming at Q25 and MiXCR clonotype assembly, TCRdb reanalyzed the public sequencing data and kept in-frame beta chains. CDR3 protein duplicates are merged, each entry listing the most common genes and DNA. In all, the sample holds around 500,000 distinct CDR3 sequences, and roughly 48% of those were seen once. Around 24% of the sample is taken by the ten largest. The specimen was blood. The receptors here all came from a man of 80 years or more in good health.

This clonotype was counted between two and nine times. This chain links TRBV12-3 or TRBV12-4 with TRBJ2-1, with TRBD2 matching 7 bases. This CDR3 spans 14 amino acids. The trim removed 5 bases at V and 7 bases at J, leaving 8 bases unmatched. CDR3 nucleotide sequence: TGTGCCAGCAGTGCCTGGGGGGGTAAAAATGAGCAGTTCTTC. This codes for CASSAWGGKNEQFF.

This clonotype has more than one count but fewer than ten. The chain has TRBV29-1 and TRBJ2-5, with D possibly being TRBD1 (6 bases). V lost 7 bases to trimming and J lost 5 bases, with 20 bases between them. CDR3 size: 14 residues. Germline assignment: CDR1 SQVTM and CDR2 ANQGSEA. The chain's CDR3 is CSEGETGSRETQYF. CDR3 coding DNA: TGCAGCGAGGGCGAGACAGGTTCCCGGGAGACCCAGTACTTC.